The 17 T cell receptor beta chains listed next were all sequenced from one sample in a study of T cell changes during pregnancy in multiple sclerosis. Data came from immunoSEQ multiplex PCR; TCRdb stores just in-frame clones and leaves some out. The table lists some 47,000 clones, about 90% of them singletons, with about 2% in the top ten. Sequenced material: peripheral blood, taken in the first trimester of pregnancy. The receptors come from a female donor with multiple sclerosis, enrolled in a pregnancy study.

The V gene is TRBV5-6, the J gene TRBJ2-7; TRBD2 matches 8 bases. The CDR3 consists of 15 residues. V shed 0 bases and J 2 bases; nucleotides not matched to a gene: 4. In germline, CDR1 is SGHDT, CDR2 YYEEEE. The DNA for the CDR3 is TGTGCCAGCAGCTTGGATCCGGGGGGGACCTACGAGCAGTACTTC. It is translated as CASSLDPGGTYEQYF.

J is TRBJ1-1 and V is TRBV6-1; D is unresolved. There are 14 residues in the CDR3. Germline values: CDR1 MNHNS, CDR2 SASEGT. V was pared by 6 bases and J by 1 base, with 12 bases between. The CDR3 DNA sequence: TGTGCCAGCAGGAGGGTTTGGTCGAACACTGAAGCTTTCTTT. This encodes CASRRVWSNTEAFF.

A remark on this clone: The germline gene is not matched at one end of the junction; a read error may be the cause. The chain links TRBV7-7 to TRBJ2-2; a possible D gene is TRBD2 (6 bases). The CDR3 has 17 amino acids. Germline V CDR1 and CDR2: SSHAT, FNYEAQ (reference sequence). CDR3 loop: CASSLDWLRGEAGELFF. In nucleotides, the CDR3 is TGTGCTAGCAGCTTAGATTGGTTGCGCGGGGAGGCCGGGGAGCTGTTTTTT. Full variable domain (rest looked up from reference TRBV7-7 and TRBJ2-2): GAGVSQSPRYKVTKRGQDVTLRCDPISSHATLYWYQQALGQGPEFLTYFNYEAQPDKSGLPSDRFSAERPEGSISTLTIQRTEQRDSAMYRCASSLDWLRGEAGELFFGEGSRLTVL.

V gene TRBV6-4 combines with J gene TRBJ1-4, with D possibly being TRBD1 (6 bases). V was shortened by 4 bases and J by 6 bases, with 12 bases between the two germline ends. Germline V gene sequence: CDR1 MRHNA, CDR2 SNTAGT. The CDR3 extends over 14 amino acids. Written as DNA, the CDR3 is TGTGCCAGCAGTGCCCAAGAGGGGGATGAAAAACTGTTTTTT. The encoded protein is CASSAQEGDEKLFF.

The V and J genes are TRBV18 and TRBJ1-5; 7 bases map to TRBD1. J was trimmed by 6 bases and V by 6 bases; bases with no gene match: 14. This CDR3 comprises 16 residues. CDR1 is KGHSH and CDR2 is LQKENI in the germline V gene. This chain's CDR3 is CASSLDRAGQGQPQHF. As DNA, the CDR3 is TGTGCCAGCTCCCTCGACAGGGCAGGCCAGGGTCAGCCCCAGCATTTT.

This chain joins TRBV28 and TRBJ1-4; 12 bases are shared with TRBD1. The CDR3 sequence is 18 residues long. Trimming at V came to 5 bases and at J to 7 bases, leaving 14 bases not matched to a gene. The germline gives CDR1 MDHEN, CDR2 SYDVKM. CDR3 residues: CASSPRPGQGARGEKLFF. CDR3 in DNA: TGTGCCAGCAGTCCCAGACCGGGACAGGGGGCGCGAGGTGAAAAACTGTTTTTT.

The chain uses TRBV27 and TRBJ1-4; TRBD1 is a possible D gene (5 bases). The CDR3 sequence is 15 residues long. Trimming took off 6 bases at V and 5 bases at J, with 16 bases between the two ends. Germline V gene sequence: CDR1 MNHEY, CDR2 SMNVEV (reference sequence). CDR3 DNA sequence: TGTGCCAGCAGCGATTGGGGCGGGGGGAATGAAAAACTGTTTTTT. This gives the protein CASSDWGGGNEKLFF.

This clone showed up just once. This chain links TRBV30 with TRBJ1-1; D might be TRBD1 (6 bases). The CDR3 consists of 15 residues. Germline V gene data show CDR1 as GTSNPN and CDR2 as SVGIG (reference sequence). V was clipped by 0 bases and J by 0 bases, with 11 bases between them. The CDR3 region has the DNA TGTGCCTGGAGTGTAGGTTGGGGGCTGAACACTGAAGCTTTCTTT. Its protein is CAWSVGWGLNTEAFF.

This chain joins TRBV6-1 and TRBJ2-2, with 10 bases aligning to TRBD1. V trimming: 10 bases; J trimming: 3 bases; junction bases outside the gene matches: 2. Looked up from germline, CDR1 is MNHNS and CDR2 is SASEGT. The length of the CDR3 is 13 residues. The CDR3 region is CATGTGDTGELFF. The DNA for the CDR3 is TGTGCCACCGGGACAGGGGACACCGGGGAGCTGTTTTTT.

This rearrangement joins TRBV18 to TRBJ1-2; D gene uncertain. Trimming removed 0 bases from V and 0 bases from J, with 5 bases in between. This CDR3 region has 14 residues. CDR1 is KGHSH and CDR2 is LQKENI in the germline V gene. CDR3 in DNA: TGTGCCAGCTCACCACCAACAGCTAACTATGGCTACACCTTC. Translation gives CASSPPTANYGYTF.

The chain is built from TRBV11-1 and TRBJ2-7; D is unclear. The CDR3 length is 14 residues. Germline V gives CDR1 SGHAT, CDR2 FQDESV (reference sequence). Trimming pared 5 bases from V and 4 bases from J, leaving 15 bases between. Written as DNA, the CDR3 is TGTGCCAGCAGCCGAGAATCCCAGGCATACGAGCAGTACTTC. Encoded protein: CASSRESQAYEQYF.

The V and J genes are TRBV7-2 and TRBJ1-1; the match to TRBD1 covers 10 bases. With 6 bases clipped from V and 1 base from J, the junction kept 5 bases outside the gene matches. The CDR3 covers 15 residues. Germline V gene lookup returns CDR1 SGHTA and CDR2 FQGNSA. CDR3 nucleotides: TGTGCCAGCAGTTGGACAGGGGGATCGAACACTGAAGCTTTCTTT. Translating gives CASSWTGGSNTEAFF. The whole variable domain, filled in from reference TRBV7-2 and TRBJ1-1, reads GAGVSQSPSNKVTEKGKDVELRCDPISGHTALYWYRQSLGQGLEFLIYFQGNSAPDKSGLPSDRFSAERTGGSVSTLTIQRTQQEDSAVYLCASSWTGGSNTEAFFGQGTRLTVV.

This chain uses TRBV5-6 with TRBJ2-5, with 7 positions matching TRBD2. Germline values: CDR1 SGHDT, CDR2 YYEEEE. Losses at the gene ends were 8 bases for V and 5 bases for J; bases not matched to a gene: 15. The CDR3 has 15 amino acids. The CDR3 here is CASRISGVGSETQYF. The CDR3 coding sequence is TGTGCCAGTAGAATAAGCGGGGTGGGTTCCGAGACCCAGTACTTC.

V and J are TRBV7-8 and TRBJ2-7, with 7 nucleotides matching TRBD2. CDR3 length: 14 amino acids. V lost 5 bases and J lost 5; bases outside the gene matches: 9. The germline V gene has CDR1 SGHVS and CDR2 FQNEAQ. This chain's CDR3 is CASSPRDYSHEQYF. CDR3 coding DNA: TGTGCCAGCAGCCCCCGGGACTATTCCCACGAGCAGTACTTC.

This clone occurred once. This chain joins TRBV9 and TRBJ2-7, with TRBD2 matching 7 bases. CDR1 and CDR2 from the germline V gene are SGDLS and YYNGEE. V gave up 2 bases and J gave up 2 bases; unmatched junction bases: 1. The CDR3 totals 13 residues. The CDR3, as DNA: TGTGCCAGCAGCGTGGGACTAACCTACGAGCAGTACTTC. Its protein product is CASSVGLTYEQYF.

The chain recombines TRBV10-3 with TRBJ2-7, with D possibly matching TRBD1 (6 bases). Germline lookup yields CDR1 ENHRY and CDR2 SYGVKD. The CDR3 length is 11 residues. Trimming removed 2 bases from V and 13 bases from J, with 12 bases in between. CDR3 sequence (DNA): TGTGCCATCAGTGAGCGGACAGCCGTCTACTTC. Its protein is CAISERTAVYF.

This sequence joins TRBV14 and TRBJ2-2, with 9 nucleotides matching TRBD1. V lost 1 base and J lost 10; bases outside the gene matches: 4. The CDR3 consists of 14 residues. Germline V CDR1 and CDR2: SGHDN, FVKESK. CDR3 nucleotide sequence: TGTGCCAGCAGCCAAGCTACAGGGGGCGCGGAGCTGTTTTTT. It codes for CASSQATGGAELFF.